Shown below are 3 T cell receptor beta chains from a single sample sequenced in a study of read filtering for tumor transcriptome and immune sequencing. Molecular barcoded adaptors covering alpha/delta and beta/gamma chains were used on 400 to 450 ng RNA. TCRdb re-derived calls from the reads in MiXCR, one entry per CDR3 protein. The top ten hold over 15% of the sample, which has about 50,000 distinct CDR3 sequences, approximately 18% seen once. Sequenced: a population of CD138-negative cells sorted from bone marrow. The source is a donor at least 40 years old with multiple myeloma.

The chain uses TRBV2 and TRBJ2-7; TRBD1 agrees at 10 bases. Germline V gene sequence: CDR1 SNHLY, CDR2 FYNNEI. The CDR3 length is 13 residues. V shed 9 bases and J 6 bases; nucleotides not matched to a gene: 8. DNA for the CDR3: TGTGCCAGTAACCGGGACAGGGGAGGCGAGCAGTACTTC. Translating gives CASNRDRGGEQYF.

By proportion, this clonotype is medium-sized. The chain links TRBV20-1 to TRBJ2-1; D unresolved. Trimming left V 3 bases short and J 5 bases short, with 8 bases between. The CDR3 is 12 residues long. Germline V lookup: CDR1 DFQATT, CDR2 SNEGSKA (reference sequence). The CDR3 region is CSASSEDNEQFF. The CDR3 DNA reads TGCAGTGCTAGCTCCGAGGACAATGAGCAGTTCTTC.

This clonotype was observed many times. This sequence joins TRBV5-5 and TRBJ2-5; 8 bases fit TRBD1. CDR3 length: 18 residues. Trimming took 0 bases from V and 4 from J; bases not matched to a gene: 14. Germline assignment: CDR1 SGHKS and CDR2 YYEKEE (reference sequence). The DNA for the CDR3 is TGTGCCAGCAGCTTGGGGGGAGTCGGACAGGGTATGCGAGAGACCCAGTACTTC. As protein: CASSLGGVGQGMRETQYF. Full variable domain (remainder filled in from reference TRBV5-5 and TRBJ2-5): DAGVTQSPTHLIKTRGQQVTLRCSPISGHKSVSWYQQVLGQGPQFIFQYYEKEERGRGNFPDRFSARQFPNYSSELNVNALLLGDSALYLCASSLGGVGQGMRETQYFGPGTRLLVL.